The 5 T cell receptor beta chains given below trace back to one sample, sequenced in a study of cytomegalovirus exposure and HLA in healthy donors. Vbeta (60) and Jbeta (13) primers were used in the PCR. Measured with immunoSEQ multiplex PCR; TCRdb has only the in-frame clones, and not every one. This sample has 36,000 or so clones; around 84% occur once, and the top ten carry around 3.6%. The sample was PBMCs. These receptor sequences come from a woman between 18 and 29 years old in good health and CMV-seronegative.

In this sample, this clone turned up a few times. The chain employs TRBV7-6 and TRBJ2-7; D is perhaps TRBD2 (7 bases). The germline V gene encodes CDR1 SGHVS and CDR2 FNYEAQ. The ends were cut back, 0 bases at V and 6 bases at J, with 9 bases in the middle. The CDR3 runs 13 residues. The CDR3 here is CASSLAGGLEQYF. The CDR3 DNA reads as TGTGCCAGCAGCTTAGCGGGGGGGCTCGAGCAGTACTTC.

This chain uses TRBV10-3 with TRBJ2-7, with 9 bases lining up with TRBD2. The CDR3 has 14 residues. CDR1 is ENHRY and CDR2 is SYGVKD in the germline V gene. V shed 6 bases and J 4 bases; nucleotides not matched to a gene: 7. Written as DNA, the CDR3 is TGTGCCATCAGACCTAGCGGGAATAATTACGAGCAGTACTTC. This translates into CAIRPSGNNYEQYF.

The rearrangement links TRBV5-1 to TRBJ1-4; D is ambiguous. The CDR3 contains 14 residues. Per the germline V gene, CDR1 is SGHRS and CDR2 is YFSETQ. Trimming left V 0 bases short and J 3 bases short, with 6 bases between. The CDR3 loop reads CASSLDSPNEKLFF. The CDR3 DNA reads as TGCGCCAGCAGCTTGGACAGCCCTAATGAAAAACTGTTTTTT.

This clone has just one count. This rearrangement joins TRBV2 to TRBJ1-2; 11 nucleotides line up with TRBD1. With 6 bases clipped from V and 4 bases from J, the junction kept 7 bases outside the gene matches. This CDR3 has 15 residues. CDR1 SNHLY and CDR2 FYNNEI come from the germline V gene. CDR3 in DNA: TGTGCCAGCAGGGCACCGGGACAGGGGGTCTATGGCTACACCTTC. Translating gives CASRAPGQGVYGYTF.

The V and J genes are TRBV6-6 and TRBJ2-7; D may be TRBD1 (6 bases). With 4 bases removed from V and 1 base from J, the gap between germline ends came to 14 bases. The CDR3 sequence is 15 residues long. The V gene's germline CDR1 is MNHNY and CDR2 SVGAGI (reference sequence). CDR3 amino acids: CASSLATGFSYEQYF. CDR3 bases: TGTGCCAGCAGTTTGGCGACAGGTTTTTCCTACGAGCAGTACTTC.